This T cell receptor beta chain was recorded in a study of identical twins. Findings and limits, study-wide: Donors were not followed over many years; analysis was cross-sectional. Beta out-of-frame sequences showed weaker excess sharing between twins.

In this sample, this clonotype turned up a few times. Its target is not known. TCRdb ran MiXCR on the 5' RACE reads and lists one entry per CDR3 protein. This sample has roughly 350,000 distinct CDR3 sequences; 12% occur once, and the top ten carry around 6.9%. Trimming cost V 4 bases and J 6 bases, with 9 bases left between them. There are 13 residues in the CDR3. Germline lookup yields CDR1 MGHRA and CDR2 YSYEKL. This sample was also put to use in a study of yellow fever vaccine responses in identical twins. From that report: Reported findings indicate that twins' vaccine T cell responses seemed partially convergent, partially personalized.

The TCR sequence derives from a woman in her late teens or twenties in good health. The chain couples TRBV4-1 to TRBJ2-2; D gene ambiguous. Specimen: CD8+ T cells sorted from blood. CDR3 protein: CASSRIGAGELFF. CDR3 DNA sequence: TGCGCCAGCAGCCGGATCGGTGCCGGGGAGCTGTTTTTT.